These 3 T cell receptor beta chains were sequenced from one sample in a study of blood T cell repertoires in COVID-19. The assay was immunoSEQ multiplex PCR, and TCRdb's table has in-frame clones only and misses some. The sample has some 150,000 clones, approximately 80% seen once. Source material: peripheral blood. The receptors derive from a human donor in a cohort sampled during active COVID-19.

The chain combines TRBV19 with TRBJ2-7; tentative D call: TRBD1 (6 bases). The CDR3 is 15 residues long. Per germline, CDR1 LNHDA and CDR2 SQIVND (reference sequence). The ends were cut back, 4 bases at V and 3 bases at J, with 16 bases in the middle. In DNA form, the CDR3 reads TGTGCCAGTAGTACCATCCGACAGGCGAACTACGAGCAGTACTTC. Protein sequence: CASSTIRQANYEQYF.

The chain is built from TRBV11-2 and TRBJ1-2; tentatively, D is TRBD1 (5 bases). Trimming stripped 7 bases from V and 3 bases from J, with 24 bases between. Germline CDR1 reads SGHAT; CDR2 reads FQNNGV. The CDR3 covers 17 residues. The CDR3 region is CASTNQLGAQMDYGYTF. CDR3 sequence (DNA): TGTGCCAGCACCAACCAATTAGGGGCGCAAATGGACTATGGCTACACCTTC.

The chain joins TRBV7-8 to TRBJ2-7, with TRBD1 identical over 10 bases. CDR1 and CDR2 from the germline V gene are SGHVS and FQNEAQ. V trimming: 9 bases; J trimming: 3 bases; junction bases outside the gene matches: 11. This CDR3 has 15 amino acids. The CDR3 nucleotides read TGTGCCAGTTCCCTCCGGGACAGGGGTTTCTACGAGCAGTACTTC. This codes for CASSLRDRGFYEQYF. The whole variable domain, remainder taken from reference TRBV7-8 and TRBJ2-7, is GAGVSQSPRYKVAKRGQDVALRCDPISGHVSLFWYQQALGQGPEFLTYFQNEAQLDKSGLPSDRFFAERPEGSVSTLKIQRTQQEDSAVYLCASSLRDRGFYEQYFGPGTRLTVT.